The 8 T cell receptor beta chains given below trace back to one sample, sequenced in a study of tumor-infiltrating lymphocytes in primary liver carcinoma. Co-extraction of both nucleic acids (RNA and DNA) used about 19-33 mg of unsorted bulk tissue. The investigators made TCR beta cDNA from roughly 0.55 ug total RNA, using a constant-region primer. Sequencing libraries for TCR beta derived from three nested multiplex PCR rounds that used slightly modified ARM-PCR. Rounds one and two of PCR, each of 10 cycles, were primed with TRBV1-TRBV30 forward primers and a C-beta reverse primer. Via MiXCR, TCRdb re-called the multiplex PCR reads, giving one row per CDR3 protein. The sample contains under 150,000 distinct CDR3 sequences, around 70% of which appear only once. The sequencing sample was made of tumor-adjacent normal liver tissue. Every receptor here comes from a woman aged 55-69 years with primary liver carcinoma and hepatitis B virus infection.

This clonotype was counted at least ten times. This chain links TRBV28 with TRBJ2-7; TRBD2 agrees at 13 bases. CDR3 size: 14 residues. V gave up 5 bases and J gave up 10 bases; unmatched junction bases: 8. The germline CDR1 and CDR2 sequences are MDHEN and SYDVKM. The CDR3 reads CASSPYTSGRAQYF. The CDR3 DNA sequence: TGTGCCAGCAGTCCCTACACTAGCGGGAGGGCCCAGTACTTC.

This chain's CDR3 is CATSEDSTRSEAFF. For the CDR3, the DNA is TGTGCTACCAGTGAAGACAGCACAAGGTCTGAAGCTTTCTTT. The V gene is TRBV6-4, the J gene TRBJ1-1, with D perhaps matching TRBD1 (5 bases). The CDR3 is 14 residues long. Looked up from germline, CDR1 is MRHNA and CDR2 is SNTAGT.

Only one count was recorded for this clonotype. The V gene is TRBV29-1, the J gene TRBJ2-2, with D unclear. V lost 7 bases and J lost 6, with 18 bases in between. The germline CDR1 and CDR2 sequences are SQVTM and ANQGSEA. This CDR3 comprises 14 residues. CDR3 nucleotides: TGCAGCGCCTCGACGTCCGTGAAAGCCGGGGAGCTGTTTTTT. Its protein product is CSASTSVKAGELFF.

Notes on this clonotype: A read error is possible here, since a much larger clone lies one base away. The chain couples TRBV28 to TRBJ2-1; no firm D call. CDR3 length equals 16 residues. Trimming took off 6 bases at V and 12 bases at J, with 27 bases between the two ends. Germline V gene lookup returns CDR1 MDHEN and CDR2 SYDVKM. The CDR3: CASSPATVTDNHSQFF. The DNA of the CDR3 is TGTGCCAGCAGCCCGGCAACCGTGACTGACAATCATTCGCAGTTCTTC.

At least ten counts were recorded for this clonotype. This chain links TRBV4-2 with TRBJ2-5, with D unresolved. This CDR3 has 13 residues. CDR1 and CDR2 (germline): LGHNA, YNFKEQ. The V end was cut by 0 bases, the J end by 5 bases, with 7 bases between. The CDR3 loop reads CASSQDLWETQYF. CDR3 nucleotide sequence: TGTGCCAGCAGCCAAGATCTGTGGGAGACCCAGTACTTC.

V gene TRBV20-1 combines with J gene TRBJ2-7, with 7 bases identical to TRBD1. CDR1 DFQATT and CDR2 SNEGSKA come from the germline V gene (reference sequence). The CDR3 totals 15 residues. With 5 bases clipped from V and 8 bases from J, the junction kept 18 bases outside the gene matches. CDR3 region: CSAADLLRGSNKQYF. DNA of the CDR3: TGCAGTGCTGCTGACCTGCTCAGGGGGAGTAACAAGCAGTACTTC.

V is TRBV11-2 and J is TRBJ2-7; D not certain. The CDR3 runs 13 residues. Germline CDR1 SGHAT, CDR2 FQNNGV. CDR3 sequence reads: CVGSLMGRYEQYF. Written as DNA, the CDR3 is TGTGTCGGCAGCTTAATGGGTCGGTACGAGCAGTACTTC.

For this clonotype: A much larger clone sits a single nucleotide away, making a read error possible. The chain has TRBV10-3 and TRBJ2-3, with D uncertain. The germline V gene has CDR1 ENHRY and CDR2 SYGVKD. The CDR3 runs to 12 residues. The DNA for the CDR3 is TGTACCATCAGTGACGGAAAAGATACGCAGTATTTT. Encoded protein: CTISDGKDTQYF.